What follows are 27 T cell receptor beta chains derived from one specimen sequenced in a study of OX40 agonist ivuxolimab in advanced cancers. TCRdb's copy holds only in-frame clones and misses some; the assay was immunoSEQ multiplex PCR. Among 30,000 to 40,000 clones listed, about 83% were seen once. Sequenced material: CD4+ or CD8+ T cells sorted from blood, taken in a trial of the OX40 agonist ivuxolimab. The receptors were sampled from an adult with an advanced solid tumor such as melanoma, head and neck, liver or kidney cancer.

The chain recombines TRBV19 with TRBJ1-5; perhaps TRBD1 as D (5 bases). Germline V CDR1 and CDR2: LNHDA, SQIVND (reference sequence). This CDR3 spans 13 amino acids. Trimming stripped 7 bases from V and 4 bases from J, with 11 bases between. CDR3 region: CASMGRGNQPQHF. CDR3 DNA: TGTGCCAGTATGGGGAGGGGTAATCAGCCCCAGCATTTT.

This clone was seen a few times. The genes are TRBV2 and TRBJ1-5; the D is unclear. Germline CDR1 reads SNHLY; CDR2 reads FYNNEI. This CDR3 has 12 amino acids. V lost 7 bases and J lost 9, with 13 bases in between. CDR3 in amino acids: CASTVGVGPQHF. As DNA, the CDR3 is TGTGCCAGCACCGTCGGAGTCGGGCCCCAGCATTTT.

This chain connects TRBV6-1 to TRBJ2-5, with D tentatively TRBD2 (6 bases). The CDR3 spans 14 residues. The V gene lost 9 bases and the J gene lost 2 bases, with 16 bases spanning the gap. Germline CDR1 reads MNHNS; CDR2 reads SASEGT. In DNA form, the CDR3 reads TGTGCCAGTTCTAGGGCTAGCGTTCAAGAGACCCAGTACTTC. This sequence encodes CASSRASVQETQYF.

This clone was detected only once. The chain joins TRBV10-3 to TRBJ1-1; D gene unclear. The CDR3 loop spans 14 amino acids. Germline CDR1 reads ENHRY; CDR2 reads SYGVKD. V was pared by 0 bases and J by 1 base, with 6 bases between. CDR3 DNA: TGTGCCATCAGTGAGTCAGTGTCGAACACTGAAGCTTTCTTT. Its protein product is CAISESVSNTEAFF.

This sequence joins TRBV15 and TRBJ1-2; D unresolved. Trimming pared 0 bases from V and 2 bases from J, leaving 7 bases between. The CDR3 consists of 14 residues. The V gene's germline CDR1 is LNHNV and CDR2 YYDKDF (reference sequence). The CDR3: CATSRDAGNYGYTF. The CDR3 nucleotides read TGTGCCACCAGCAGAGATGCCGGCAACTATGGCTACACCTTC.

CDR3 coding DNA: TGTGCCAGCAGCGACAAAAGAACAGCGGGCGAGCAGTACTTC. Translated, it gives CASSDKRTAGEQYF. The V and J genes are TRBV25-1 and TRBJ2-7; D possibly corresponds to TRBD2 (6 bases). Deletions cut 6 bases from V and 6 bases from J, with 18 bases between. This CDR3 is 14 amino acids long. Germline V gene data show CDR1 as MGHDK and CDR2 as SYGVNS.

The CDR3 loop is CASSSGDRNTEAFF. The CDR3 nucleotides read TGCGCCAGCAGCTCCGGTGACAGGAACACTGAAGCTTTCTTT. The V and J genes are TRBV5-1 and TRBJ1-1; D might be TRBD1 (5 bases). The ends were cut back, 3 bases at V and 1 base at J, with 10 bases in the middle. Germline CDR1 reads SGHRS; CDR2 reads YFSETQ. The CDR3 extends over 14 amino acids.

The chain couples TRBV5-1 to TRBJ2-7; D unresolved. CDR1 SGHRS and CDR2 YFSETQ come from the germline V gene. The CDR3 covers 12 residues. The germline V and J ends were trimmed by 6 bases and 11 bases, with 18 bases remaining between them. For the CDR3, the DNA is TGCGCCAGCACGAATCGCACGCCAGAGGAGTACTTC. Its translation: CASTNRTPEEYF.

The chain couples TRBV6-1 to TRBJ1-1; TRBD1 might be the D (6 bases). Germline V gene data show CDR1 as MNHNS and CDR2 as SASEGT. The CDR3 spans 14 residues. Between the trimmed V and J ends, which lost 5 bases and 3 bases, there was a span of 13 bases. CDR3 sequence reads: CASSSGAFDTEAFF. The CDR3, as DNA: TGTGCCAGCAGTTCAGGGGCGTTCGACACTGAAGCTTTCTTT.

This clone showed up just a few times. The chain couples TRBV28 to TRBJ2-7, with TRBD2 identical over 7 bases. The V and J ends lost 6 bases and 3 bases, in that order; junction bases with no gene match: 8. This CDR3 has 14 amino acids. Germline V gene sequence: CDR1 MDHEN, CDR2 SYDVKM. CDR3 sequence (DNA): TGTGCCAGCAGGATGAGCGGGACGCGCTACGAGCAGTACTTC. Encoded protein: CASRMSGTRYEQYF.

Here the CDR3 reads CAISESPLAGPDTQYF. The CDR3, as DNA: TGTGCCATCAGTGAGTCGCCACTAGCGGGCCCAGATACGCAGTATTTT. The chain couples TRBV10-3 to TRBJ2-3, with 9 positions matching TRBD2. CDR1 and CDR2 from the germline V gene are ENHRY and SYGVKD. The CDR3 length is 16 residues. Unmatched junction bases numbered 5, after V lost 0 bases and J lost 4 bases.

The CDR3 here is CASSSPPGVDSEQYF. The CDR3 bases are TGTGCCAGCAGTTCCCCCCCGGGTGTGGATAGCGAGCAGTACTTC. The genes are TRBV6-6 and TRBJ2-7, with D unclear. CDR3 length: 15 amino acids. V was trimmed by 4 bases and J by 6 bases, leaving 19 bases between them. CDR1 is MNHNY, CDR2 SVGAGI, per germline (reference sequence).

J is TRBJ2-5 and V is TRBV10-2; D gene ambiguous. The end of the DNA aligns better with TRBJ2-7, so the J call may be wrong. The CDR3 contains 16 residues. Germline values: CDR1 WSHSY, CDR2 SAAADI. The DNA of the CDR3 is TGCGCCAGCAGTGATCCCCCCGGGCAAGGTGACTACGAGCAGTACTTC. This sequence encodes CASSDPPGQGDYEQYF.

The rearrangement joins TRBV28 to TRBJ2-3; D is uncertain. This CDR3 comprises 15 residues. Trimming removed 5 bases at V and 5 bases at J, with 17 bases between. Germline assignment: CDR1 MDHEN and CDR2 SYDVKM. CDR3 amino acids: CASSPSLMMGDTQYF. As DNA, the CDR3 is TGTGCCAGCAGTCCCTCTTTAATGATGGGAGATACGCAGTATTTT.

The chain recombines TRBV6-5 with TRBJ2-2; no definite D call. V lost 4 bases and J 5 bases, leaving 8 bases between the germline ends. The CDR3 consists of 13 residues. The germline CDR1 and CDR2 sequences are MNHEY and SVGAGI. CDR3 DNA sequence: TGTGCCAGCAGTTCAGACGGAACCGGGGAGCTGTTTTTT. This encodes CASSSDGTGELFF.

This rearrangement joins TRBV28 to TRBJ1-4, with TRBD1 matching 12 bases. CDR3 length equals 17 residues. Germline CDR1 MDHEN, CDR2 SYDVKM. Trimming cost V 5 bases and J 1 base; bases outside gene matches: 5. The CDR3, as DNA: TGTGCCAGCAGTGTAGGGACAGGGGGCTTAACTAATGAAAAACTGTTTTTT. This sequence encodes CASSVGTGGLTNEKLFF.

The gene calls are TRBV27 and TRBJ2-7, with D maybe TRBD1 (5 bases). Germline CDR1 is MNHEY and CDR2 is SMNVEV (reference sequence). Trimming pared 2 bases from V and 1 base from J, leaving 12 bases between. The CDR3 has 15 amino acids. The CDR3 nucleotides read TGTGCCAGCAGTTTAGTGGCAGGGCGGTCCTACGAGCAGTACTTC. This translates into CASSLVAGRSYEQYF.

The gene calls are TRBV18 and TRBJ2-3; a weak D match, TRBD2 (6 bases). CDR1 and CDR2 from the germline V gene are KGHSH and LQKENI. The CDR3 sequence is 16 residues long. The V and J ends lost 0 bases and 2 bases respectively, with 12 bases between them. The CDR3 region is CASSPPRERITDTQYF. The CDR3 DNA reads TGTGCCAGCTCACCACCACGGGAGCGAATCACAGATACGCAGTATTTT. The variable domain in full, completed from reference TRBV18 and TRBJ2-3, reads NAGVMQNPRHLVRRRGQEARLRCSPMKGHSHVYWYRQLPEEGLKFMVYLQKENIIDESGMPKERFSAEFPKEGPSILRIQQVVRGDSAAYFCASSPPRERITDTQYFGPGTRLTVL.

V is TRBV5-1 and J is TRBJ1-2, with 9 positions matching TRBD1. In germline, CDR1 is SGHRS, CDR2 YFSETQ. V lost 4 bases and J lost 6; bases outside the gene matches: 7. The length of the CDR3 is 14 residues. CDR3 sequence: CASSPSGQGNGYTF. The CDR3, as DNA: TGCGCCAGCAGCCCCTCGGGACAGGGAAATGGCTACACCTTC.

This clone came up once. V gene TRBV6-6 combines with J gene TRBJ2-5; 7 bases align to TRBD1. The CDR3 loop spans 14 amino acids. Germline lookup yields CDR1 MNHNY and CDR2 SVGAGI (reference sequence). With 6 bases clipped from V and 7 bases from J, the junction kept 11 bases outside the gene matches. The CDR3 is CASSPDRRIGTQYF. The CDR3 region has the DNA TGTGCCAGCAGCCCGGACAGGAGAATAGGGACCCAGTACTTC.

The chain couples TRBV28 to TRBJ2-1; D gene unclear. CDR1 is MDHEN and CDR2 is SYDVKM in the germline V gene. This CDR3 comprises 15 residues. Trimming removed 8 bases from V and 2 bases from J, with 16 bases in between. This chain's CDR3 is CASYARDPTYNEQFF. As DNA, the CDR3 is TGTGCCAGCTACGCCCGAGACCCAACCTACAATGAGCAGTTCTTC.

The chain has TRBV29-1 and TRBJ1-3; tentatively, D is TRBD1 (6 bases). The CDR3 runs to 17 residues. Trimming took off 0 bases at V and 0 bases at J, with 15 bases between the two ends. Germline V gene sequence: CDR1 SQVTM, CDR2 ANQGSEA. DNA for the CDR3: TGCAGCGTTGAAGAAGTGAAAGGGACAAGCTCTGGAAACACCATATATTTT. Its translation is CSVEEVKGTSSGNTIYF.

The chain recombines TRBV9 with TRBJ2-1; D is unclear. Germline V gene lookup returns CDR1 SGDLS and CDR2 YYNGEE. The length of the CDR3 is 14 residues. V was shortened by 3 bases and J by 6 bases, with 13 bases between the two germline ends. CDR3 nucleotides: TGTGCCAGCAGCGAGATAAGCGTGGGCAATGAGCAGTTCTTC. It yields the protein CASSEISVGNEQFF.

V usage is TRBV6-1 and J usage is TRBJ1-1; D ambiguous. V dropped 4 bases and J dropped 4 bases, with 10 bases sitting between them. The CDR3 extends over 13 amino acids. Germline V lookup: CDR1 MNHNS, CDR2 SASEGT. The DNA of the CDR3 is TGTGCCAGCAGTGGGGCCCGAGGCACTGAAGCTTTCTTT. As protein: CASSGARGTEAFF.

CDR3 in DNA: TGTGCCAGCAGCGCCTCCCTCGACACCCTCCACTTT. It translates to CASSASLDTLHF. The chain employs TRBV7-9 and TRBJ1-6, with D unresolved. The CDR3 extends over 12 amino acids. CDR1 is SEHNR and CDR2 is FQNEAQ in the germline V gene (reference sequence). The V and J ends lost 5 bases and 14 bases respectively, with 13 bases between them.

CDR3 nucleotides: TGTGCCAGCAGTTACCAGGGTCAGCCCCAGCATTTT. Its translation: CASSYQGQPQHF. The chain joins TRBV6-5 to TRBJ1-5, with D possibly matching TRBD1 (5 bases). The CDR3 is 12 residues long. V shed 2 bases and J shed 6 bases, with 5 bases lying between them. Looked up from germline, CDR1 is MNHEY and CDR2 is SVGAGI.

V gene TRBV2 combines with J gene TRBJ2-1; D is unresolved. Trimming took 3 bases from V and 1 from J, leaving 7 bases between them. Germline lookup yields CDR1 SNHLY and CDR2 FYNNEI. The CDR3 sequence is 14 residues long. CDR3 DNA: TGTGCCAGCAGTGAGACCGTGTCCTACAATGAGCAGTTCTTC. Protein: CASSETVSYNEQFF.